This TCR beta chain was recorded in a study of T cells of healthy individuals. From the 5' RACE reads, TCRdb called clonotypes with MiXCR, one entry per CDR3 protein. The sample holds about 57,000 distinct CDR3 sequences, around 15% seen once. The CDR3 is made up of 14 amino acids. V lost 5 bases and J lost 0; bases outside the gene matches: 2. Ten or more counts support this clonotype. The chain has TRBV12-3 or TRBV12-4 and TRBJ2-3; 7 bases fit TRBD2. The receptor was isolated from a human donor in good health. The CDR3 spells CASSPTSSTDTQYF. CDR3 DNA sequence: TGTGCCAGCAGTCCGACTAGCAGCACAGATACGCAGTATTTT.